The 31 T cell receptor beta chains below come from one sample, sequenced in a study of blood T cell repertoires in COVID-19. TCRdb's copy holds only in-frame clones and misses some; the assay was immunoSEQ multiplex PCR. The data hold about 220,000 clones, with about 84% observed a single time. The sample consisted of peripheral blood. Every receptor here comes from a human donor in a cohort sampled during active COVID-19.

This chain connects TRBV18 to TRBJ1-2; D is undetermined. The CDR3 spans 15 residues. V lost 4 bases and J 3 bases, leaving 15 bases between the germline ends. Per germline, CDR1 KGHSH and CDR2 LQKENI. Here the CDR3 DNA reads TGTGCCAGCTCACTCACTCAGGTCGACCACTATGGCTACACCTTC. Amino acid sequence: CASSLTQVDHYGYTF.

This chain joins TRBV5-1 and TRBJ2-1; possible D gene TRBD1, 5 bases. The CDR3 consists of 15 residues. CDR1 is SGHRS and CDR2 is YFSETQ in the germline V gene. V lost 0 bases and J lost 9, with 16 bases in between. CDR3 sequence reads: CASSLDPAIQGEQFF. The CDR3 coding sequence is TGCGCCAGCAGCTTGGATCCAGCGATCCAGGGTGAGCAGTTCTTC.

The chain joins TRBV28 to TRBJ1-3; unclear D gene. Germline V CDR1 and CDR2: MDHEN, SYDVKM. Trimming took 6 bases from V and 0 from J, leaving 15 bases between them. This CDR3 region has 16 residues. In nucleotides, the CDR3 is TGTGCCAGCAGCCCAGGATTGCCTGGCTCTGGAAACACCATATATTTT. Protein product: CASSPGLPGSGNTIYF.

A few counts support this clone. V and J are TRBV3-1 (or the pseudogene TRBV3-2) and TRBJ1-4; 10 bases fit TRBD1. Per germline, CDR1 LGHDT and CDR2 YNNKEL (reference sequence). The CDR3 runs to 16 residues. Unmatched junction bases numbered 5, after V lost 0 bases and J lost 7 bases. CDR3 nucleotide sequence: TGTGCCAGCAGCCAAGAAGGGCGGGACAGGGGTGAAAAACTGTTTTTT. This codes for CASSQEGRDRGEKLFF.

The DNA of the CDR3 is TGCAGCGTTGACATCCCCGGGGTCTACGAGCAGTACTTC. It translates to CSVDIPGVYEQYF. The rearrangement joins TRBV29-1 to TRBJ2-7, with D maybe TRBD2 (5 bases). Germline CDR1 reads SQVTM; CDR2 reads ANQGSEA. Trimming shortened V by 3 bases and J by 3 bases, and 12 bases separated the two germline ends. There are 13 residues in the CDR3.

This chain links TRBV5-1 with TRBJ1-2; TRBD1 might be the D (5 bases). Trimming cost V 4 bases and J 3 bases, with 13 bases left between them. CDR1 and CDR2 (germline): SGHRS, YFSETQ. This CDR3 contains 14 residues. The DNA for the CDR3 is TGCGCCAGCAGCGGGGCGGATTTGGACTATGGCTACACCTTC. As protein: CASSGADLDYGYTF.

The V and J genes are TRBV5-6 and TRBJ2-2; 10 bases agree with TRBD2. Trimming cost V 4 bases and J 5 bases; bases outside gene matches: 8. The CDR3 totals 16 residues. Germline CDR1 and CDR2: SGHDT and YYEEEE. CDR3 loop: CASSLWPSGSTGELFF. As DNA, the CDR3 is TGTGCCAGCAGCCTGTGGCCTAGCGGGAGTACCGGGGAGCTGTTTTTT.

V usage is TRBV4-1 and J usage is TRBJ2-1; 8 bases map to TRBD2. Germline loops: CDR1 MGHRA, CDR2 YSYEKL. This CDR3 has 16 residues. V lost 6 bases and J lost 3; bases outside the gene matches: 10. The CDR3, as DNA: TGCGCCAGCAGTCCACCCGGCCTAGCGGGCTACAATGAGCAGTTCTTC. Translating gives CASSPPGLAGYNEQFF.

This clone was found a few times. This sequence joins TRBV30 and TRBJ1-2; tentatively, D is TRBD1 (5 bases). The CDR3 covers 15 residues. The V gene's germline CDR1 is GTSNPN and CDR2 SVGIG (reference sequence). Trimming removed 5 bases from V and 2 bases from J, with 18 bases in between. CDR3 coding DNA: TGTGCCTGGCACTTCATCCGACAGCTAAACTATGGCTACACCTTC. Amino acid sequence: CAWHFIRQLNYGYTF.

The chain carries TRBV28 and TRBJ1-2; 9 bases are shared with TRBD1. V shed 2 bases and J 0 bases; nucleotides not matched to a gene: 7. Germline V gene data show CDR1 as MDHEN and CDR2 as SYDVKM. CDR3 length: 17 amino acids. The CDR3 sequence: CASSLAGQGTTNYGYTF. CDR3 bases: TGTGCCAGCAGTTTAGCAGGACAGGGGACCACTAACTATGGCTACACCTTC.

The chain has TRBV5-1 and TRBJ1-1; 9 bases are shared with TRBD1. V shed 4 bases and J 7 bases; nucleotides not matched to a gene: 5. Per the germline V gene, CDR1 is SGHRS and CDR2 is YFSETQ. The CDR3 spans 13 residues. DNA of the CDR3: TGCGCCAGCAGCCCAGGGGGACAGGGTGAAGCTTTCTTT. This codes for CASSPGGQGEAFF. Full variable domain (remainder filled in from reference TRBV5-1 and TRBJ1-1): KAGVTQTPRYLIKTRGQQVTLSCSPISGHRSVSWYQQTPGQGLQFLFEYFSETQRNKGNFPGRFSGRQFSNSRSEMNVSTLELGDSALYLCASSPGGQGEAFFGQGTRLTVV.

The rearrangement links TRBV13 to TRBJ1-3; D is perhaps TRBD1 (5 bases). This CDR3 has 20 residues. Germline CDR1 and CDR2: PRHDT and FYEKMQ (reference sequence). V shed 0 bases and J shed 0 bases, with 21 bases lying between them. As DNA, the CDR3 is TGTGCCAGCAGCTTAGGGGGAGGGGCCAGCCCCGTTCTCTCTGGAAACACCATATATTTT. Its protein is CASSLGGGASPVLSGNTIYF.

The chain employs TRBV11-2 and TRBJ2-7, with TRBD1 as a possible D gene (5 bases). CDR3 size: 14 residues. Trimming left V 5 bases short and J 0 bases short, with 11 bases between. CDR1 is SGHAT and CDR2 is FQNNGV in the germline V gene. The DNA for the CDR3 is TGTGCCAGCAGCCCCAGACAGAACTCCTACGAGCAGTACTTC. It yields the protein CASSPRQNSYEQYF.

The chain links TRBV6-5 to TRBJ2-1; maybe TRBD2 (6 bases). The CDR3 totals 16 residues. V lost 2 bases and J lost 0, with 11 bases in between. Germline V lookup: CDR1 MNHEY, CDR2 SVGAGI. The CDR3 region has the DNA TGTGCCAGCAGTTACGGGCGACTAGGCTCCTACAATGAGCAGTTCTTC. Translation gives CASSYGRLGSYNEQFF.

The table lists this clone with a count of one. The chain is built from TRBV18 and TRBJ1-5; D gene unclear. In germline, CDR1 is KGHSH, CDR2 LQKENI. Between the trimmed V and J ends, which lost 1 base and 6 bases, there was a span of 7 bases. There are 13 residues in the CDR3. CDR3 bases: TGTGCCAGCTCACCACAGGGAGCTCAGCCCCAGCATTTT. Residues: CASSPQGAQPQHF.

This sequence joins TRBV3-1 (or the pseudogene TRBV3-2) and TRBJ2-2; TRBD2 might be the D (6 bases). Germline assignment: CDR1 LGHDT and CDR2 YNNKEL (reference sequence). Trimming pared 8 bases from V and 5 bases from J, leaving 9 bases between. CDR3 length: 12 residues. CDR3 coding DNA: TGTGCCAGCTCGGGGGTTACCGGGGAGCTGTTTTTT. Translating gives CASSGVTGELFF.

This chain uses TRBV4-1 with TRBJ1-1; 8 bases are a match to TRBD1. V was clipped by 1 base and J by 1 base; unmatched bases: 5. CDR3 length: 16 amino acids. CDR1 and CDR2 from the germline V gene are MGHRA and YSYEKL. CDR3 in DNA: TGCGCCAGCAGCCAAGGTCCTGGACAGGGGAACACTGAAGCTTTCTTT. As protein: CASSQGPGQGNTEAFF.

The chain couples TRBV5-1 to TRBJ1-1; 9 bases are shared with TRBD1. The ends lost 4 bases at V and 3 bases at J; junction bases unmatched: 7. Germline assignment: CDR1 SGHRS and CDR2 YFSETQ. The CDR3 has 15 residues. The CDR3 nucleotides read TGCGCCAGCAGCGCTTCACAGGGGGCAGACACTGAAGCTTTCTTT. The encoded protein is CASSASQGADTEAFF.

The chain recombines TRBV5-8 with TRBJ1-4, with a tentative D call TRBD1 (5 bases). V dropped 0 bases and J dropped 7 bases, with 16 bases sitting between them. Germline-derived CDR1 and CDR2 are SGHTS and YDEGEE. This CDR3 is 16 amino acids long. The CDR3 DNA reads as TGTGCCAGCAGCTTGGAGGGCAGGGTACCGGGTGAAAAACTGTTTTTT. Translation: CASSLEGRVPGEKLFF.

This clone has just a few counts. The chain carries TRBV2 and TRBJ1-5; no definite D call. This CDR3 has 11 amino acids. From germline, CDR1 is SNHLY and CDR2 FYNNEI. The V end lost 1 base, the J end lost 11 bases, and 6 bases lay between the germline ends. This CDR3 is CASSEGRAQHF. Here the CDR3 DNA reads TGTGCCAGCAGTGAAGGGCGGGCCCAGCATTTT.

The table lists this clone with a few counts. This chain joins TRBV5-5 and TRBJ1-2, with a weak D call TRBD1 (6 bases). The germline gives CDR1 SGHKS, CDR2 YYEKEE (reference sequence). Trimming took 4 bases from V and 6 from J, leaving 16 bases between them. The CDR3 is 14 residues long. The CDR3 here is CASSQQGRVDGYTF. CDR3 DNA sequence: TGTGCCAGCAGCCAGCAGGGGCGAGTCGATGGCTACACCTTC.

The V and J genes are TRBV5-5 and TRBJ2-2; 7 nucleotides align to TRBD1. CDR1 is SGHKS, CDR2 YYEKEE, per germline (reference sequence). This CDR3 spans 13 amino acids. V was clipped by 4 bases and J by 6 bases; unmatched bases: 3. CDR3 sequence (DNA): TGTGCCAGCAGCGCACAGGGGTCCGGGGAGCTGTTTTTT. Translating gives CASSAQGSGELFF.

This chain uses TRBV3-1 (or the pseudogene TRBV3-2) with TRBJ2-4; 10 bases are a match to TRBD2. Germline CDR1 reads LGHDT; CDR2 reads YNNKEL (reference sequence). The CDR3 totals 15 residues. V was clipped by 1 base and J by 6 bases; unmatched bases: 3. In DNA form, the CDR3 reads TGTGCCAGCAGCCAAGCTAGCGGGGGCGGAAACATTCAGTACTTC. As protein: CASSQASGGGNIQYF.

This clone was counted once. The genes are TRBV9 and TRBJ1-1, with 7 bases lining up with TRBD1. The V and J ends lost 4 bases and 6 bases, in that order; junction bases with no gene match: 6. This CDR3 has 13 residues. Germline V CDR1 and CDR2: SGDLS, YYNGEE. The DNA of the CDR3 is TGTGCCAGCAGCTTAGGACAGGATGCTGAAGCTTTCTTT. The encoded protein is CASSLGQDAEAFF. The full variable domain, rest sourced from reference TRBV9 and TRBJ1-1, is DSGVTQTPKHLITATGQRVTLRCSPRSGDLSVYWYQQSLDQGLQFLIQYYNGEERAKGNILERFSAQQFPDLHSELNLSSLELGDSALYFCASSLGQDAEAFFGQGTRLTVV.

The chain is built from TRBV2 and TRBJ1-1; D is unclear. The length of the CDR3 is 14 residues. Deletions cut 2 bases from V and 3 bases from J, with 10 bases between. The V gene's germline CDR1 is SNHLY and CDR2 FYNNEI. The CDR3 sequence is CASSESSVDTEAFF. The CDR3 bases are TGTGCCAGCAGTGAATCTTCCGTTGACACTGAAGCTTTCTTT.

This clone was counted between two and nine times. This chain's CDR3 is CAWNPARGSYEQYF. For the CDR3, the DNA is TGTGCCTGGAATCCGGCTAGGGGATCCTACGAGCAGTACTTC. The chain has TRBV30 and TRBJ2-7; TRBD1 might be the D (5 bases). V lost 4 bases and J lost 1, with 14 bases in between. CDR3 length: 14 residues. CDR1 is GTSNPN, CDR2 SVGIG, per germline (reference sequence).

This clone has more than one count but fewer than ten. This chain's CDR3 is CASSLLSNEQFF. The CDR3 DNA reads TGTGCCAGCAGCCTCCTAAGCAATGAGCAGTTCTTC. The V gene is TRBV7-9, the J gene TRBJ2-1; D not certain. Deletions cut 5 bases from V and 6 bases from J, with 8 bases between. Per germline, CDR1 SEHNR and CDR2 FQNEAQ (reference sequence). This CDR3 has 12 amino acids.

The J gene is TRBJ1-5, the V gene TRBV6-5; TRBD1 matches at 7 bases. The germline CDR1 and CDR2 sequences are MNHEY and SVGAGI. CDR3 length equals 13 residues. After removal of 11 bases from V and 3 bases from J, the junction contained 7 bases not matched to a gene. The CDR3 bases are TGTGCCGGACGACAGGGCCCCAATCAGCCCCAGCATTTT. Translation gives CAGRQGPNQPQHF.

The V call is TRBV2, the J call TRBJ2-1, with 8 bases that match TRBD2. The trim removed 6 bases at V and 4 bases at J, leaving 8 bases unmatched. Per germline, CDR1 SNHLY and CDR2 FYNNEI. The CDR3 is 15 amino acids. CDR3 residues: CASRIGGGPYNEQFF. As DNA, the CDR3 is TGTGCCAGCAGGATCGGCGGGGGGCCATACAATGAGCAGTTCTTC.

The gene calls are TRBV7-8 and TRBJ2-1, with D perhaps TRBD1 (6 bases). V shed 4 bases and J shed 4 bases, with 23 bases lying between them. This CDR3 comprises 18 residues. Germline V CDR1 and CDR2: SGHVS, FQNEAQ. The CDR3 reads CASSSGVGSQVIYNEQFF. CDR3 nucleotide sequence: TGTGCCAGCAGCTCAGGGGTTGGGTCACAGGTGATTTACAATGAGCAGTTCTTC.

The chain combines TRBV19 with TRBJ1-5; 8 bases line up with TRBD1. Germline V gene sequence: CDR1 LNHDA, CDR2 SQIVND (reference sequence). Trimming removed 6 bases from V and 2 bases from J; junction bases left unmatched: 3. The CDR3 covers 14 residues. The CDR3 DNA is TGTGCCAGTAGCCAGACAGGGGGCAATCAGCCCCAGCATTTT. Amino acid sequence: CASSQTGGNQPQHF. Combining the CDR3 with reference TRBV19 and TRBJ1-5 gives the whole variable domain DGGITQSPKYLFRKEGQNVTLSCEQNLNHDAMYWYRQDPGQGLRLIYYSQIVNDFQKGDIAEGYSVSREKKESFPLTVTSAQKNPTAFYLCASSQTGGNQPQHFGDGTRLSIL.